This entry is about one T cell receptor (beta chain). Its antigen is currently unknown. This CDR3 has 13 residues. The germline V gene has CDR1 KGHSH and CDR2 LQKENI. The V end lost 3 bases, the J end lost 6 bases, and 12 bases lay between the germline ends. Sequenced by immunoSEQ multiplex PCR; TCRdb stores in-frame clones only, minus some. Of some 55,000 clones listed, approximately 91% are singletons. The entry originates in a study of OX40 agonist ivuxolimab in advanced cancers. In the study overall: Ivuxolimab, which is an agonistic anti-OX40 (CD134) antibody, was administered to the patients. Three partial responders included one hepatocellular carcinoma patient and two cutaneous melanoma patients. Study-wide results and caveats: Partly responding patients at 0.1-3.0 mg/kg showed some of the smallest clonal expansion.

Blood specimens came from baseline, cycle 4 day 1, and cycle 7 day 1. This sequence originates from an adult with an advanced solid tumor such as melanoma, head and neck, liver or kidney cancer. The gene calls are TRBV18 and TRBJ2-7; D gene ambiguous. The sample here was CD4+ or CD8+ T cells sorted from blood, taken in a trial of the OX40 agonist ivuxolimab. The CDR3 is CASSPTPGGEQYF. The CDR3 DNA is TGTGCCAGCTCACCCACCCCGGGCGGCGAGCAGTACTTC.